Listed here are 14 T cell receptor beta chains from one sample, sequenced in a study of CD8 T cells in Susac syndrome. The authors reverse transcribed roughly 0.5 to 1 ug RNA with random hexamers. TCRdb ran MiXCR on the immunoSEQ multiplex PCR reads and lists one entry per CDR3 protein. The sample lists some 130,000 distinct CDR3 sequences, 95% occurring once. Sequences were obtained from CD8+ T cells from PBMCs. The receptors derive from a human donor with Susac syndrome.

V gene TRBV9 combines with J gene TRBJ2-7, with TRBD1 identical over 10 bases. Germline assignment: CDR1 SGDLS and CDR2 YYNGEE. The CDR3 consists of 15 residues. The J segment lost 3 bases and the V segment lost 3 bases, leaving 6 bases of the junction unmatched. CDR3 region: CASSDLDRGIYEQYF. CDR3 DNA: TGTGCCAGCAGCGACCTGGACAGGGGGATCTACGAGCAGTACTTC.

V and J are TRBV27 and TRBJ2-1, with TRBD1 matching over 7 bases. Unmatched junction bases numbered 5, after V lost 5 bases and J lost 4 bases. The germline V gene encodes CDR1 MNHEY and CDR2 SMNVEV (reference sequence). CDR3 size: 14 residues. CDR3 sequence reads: CASSPDRVYNEQFF. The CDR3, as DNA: TGTGCCAGCAGTCCCGACAGGGTTTACAATGAGCAGTTCTTC.

Written as DNA, the CDR3 is TGTGCCAGCAGTTCCATAACTGGAGATACGCAGTATTTT. This gives the protein CASSSITGDTQYF. The rearrangement uses TRBV27 and TRBJ2-3; D unclear. Germline assignment: CDR1 MNHEY and CDR2 SMNVEV (reference sequence). V was trimmed by 4 bases and J by 5 bases, leaving 10 bases between them. This CDR3 is built from 13 residues.

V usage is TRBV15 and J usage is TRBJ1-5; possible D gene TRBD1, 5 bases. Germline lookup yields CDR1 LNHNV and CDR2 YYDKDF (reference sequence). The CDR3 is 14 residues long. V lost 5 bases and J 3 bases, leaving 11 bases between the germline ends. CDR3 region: CATSLRGTNQPQHF. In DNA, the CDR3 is TGTGCCACCAGCTTACGGGGGACCAATCAGCCCCAGCATTTT.

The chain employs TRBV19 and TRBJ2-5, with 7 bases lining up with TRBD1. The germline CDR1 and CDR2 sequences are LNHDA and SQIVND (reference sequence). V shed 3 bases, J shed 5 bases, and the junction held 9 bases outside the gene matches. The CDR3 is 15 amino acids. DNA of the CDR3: TGTGCCAGTAGTATTGGGGCGACAGGGTGGGAGACCCAGTACTTC. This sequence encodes CASSIGATGWETQYF.

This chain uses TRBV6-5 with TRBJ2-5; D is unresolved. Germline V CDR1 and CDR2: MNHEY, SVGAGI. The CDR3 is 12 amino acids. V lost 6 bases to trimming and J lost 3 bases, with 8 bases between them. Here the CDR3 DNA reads TGTGCCAGCAGGACGACAAAAGAGACCCAGTACTTC. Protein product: CASRTTKETQYF.

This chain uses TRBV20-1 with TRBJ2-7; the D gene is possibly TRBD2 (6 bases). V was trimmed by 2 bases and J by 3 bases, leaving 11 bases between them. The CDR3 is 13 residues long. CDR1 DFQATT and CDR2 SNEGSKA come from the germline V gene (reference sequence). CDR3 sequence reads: CSARNRDFYEQYF. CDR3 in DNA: TGCAGTGCTAGAAATAGGGACTTCTACGAGCAGTACTTC.

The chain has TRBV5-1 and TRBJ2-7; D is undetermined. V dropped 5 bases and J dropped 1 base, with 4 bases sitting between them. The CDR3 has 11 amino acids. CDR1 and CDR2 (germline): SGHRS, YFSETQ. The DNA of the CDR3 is TGCGCCAGCAGGGAGTCCTACGAGCAGTACTTC. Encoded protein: CASRESYEQYF.

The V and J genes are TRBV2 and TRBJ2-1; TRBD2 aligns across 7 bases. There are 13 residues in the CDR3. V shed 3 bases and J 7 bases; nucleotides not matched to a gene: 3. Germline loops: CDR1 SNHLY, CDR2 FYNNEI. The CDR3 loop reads CASSEISGNEQFF. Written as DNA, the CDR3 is TGTGCCAGCAGTGAGATTAGCGGGAATGAGCAGTTCTTC.

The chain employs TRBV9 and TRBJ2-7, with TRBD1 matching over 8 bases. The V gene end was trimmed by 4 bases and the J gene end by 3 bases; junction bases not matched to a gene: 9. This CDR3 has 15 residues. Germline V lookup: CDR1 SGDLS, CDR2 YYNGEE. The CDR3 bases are TGTGCCAGCAGCCTAGGACAGGGTGAGGGCTACGAGCAGTACTTC. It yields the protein CASSLGQGEGYEQYF. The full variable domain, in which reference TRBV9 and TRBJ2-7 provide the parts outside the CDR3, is DSGVTQTPKHLITATGQRVTLRCSPRSGDLSVYWYQQSLDQGLQFLIQYYNGEERAKGNILERFSAQQFPDLHSELNLSSLELGDSALYFCASSLGQGEGYEQYFGPGTRLTVT.

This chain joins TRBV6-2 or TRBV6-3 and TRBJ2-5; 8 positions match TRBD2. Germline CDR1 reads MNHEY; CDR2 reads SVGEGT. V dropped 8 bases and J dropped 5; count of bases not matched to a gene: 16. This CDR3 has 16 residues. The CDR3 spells CASVREGSGSWETQYF. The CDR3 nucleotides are TGTGCCAGCGTAAGGGAGGGAAGCGGGAGCTGGGAGACCCAGTACTTC.

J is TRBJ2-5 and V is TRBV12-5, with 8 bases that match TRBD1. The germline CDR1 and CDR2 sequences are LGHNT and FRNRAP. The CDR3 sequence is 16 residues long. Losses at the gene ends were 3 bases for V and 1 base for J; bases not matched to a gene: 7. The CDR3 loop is CASGFGTGTGQETQYF. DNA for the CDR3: TGTGCTAGTGGTTTCGGCACAGGGACAGGCCAAGAGACCCAGTACTTC.

This CDR3 is CSARGQGAERPYEQYF. In nucleotides, the CDR3 is TGCAGTGCTAGGGGACAGGGGGCGGAACGGCCCTACGAGCAGTACTTC. V and J are TRBV20-1 and TRBJ2-7, with TRBD1 identical over 12 bases. Germline assignment: CDR1 DFQATT and CDR2 SNEGSKA (reference sequence). Trimming cost V 3 bases and J 2 bases; bases outside gene matches: 8. CDR3 size: 16 residues.

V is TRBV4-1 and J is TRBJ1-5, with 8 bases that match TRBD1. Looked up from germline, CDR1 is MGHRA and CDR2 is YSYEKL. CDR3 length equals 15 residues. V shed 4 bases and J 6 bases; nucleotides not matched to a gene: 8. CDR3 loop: CASSPGQGFVQPQHF. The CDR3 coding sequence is TGCGCCAGCAGCCCAGGACAGGGTTTTGTTCAGCCCCAGCATTTT.